The 32 T cell receptor beta chains in this list originate from one sample, sequenced in a study of T cell changes during pregnancy in multiple sclerosis. Here immunoSEQ multiplex PCR was the method, and the copy in TCRdb shows in-frame clones only, minus some. This table has about 36,000 clones, about 91% appearing once. The sample was CD4+ T cells from peripheral blood mononuclear cells, taken after pregnancy. Source of these receptors: a female donor with multiple sclerosis, enrolled in a pregnancy study.

The V gene is TRBV6-1, the J gene TRBJ2-5; 11 nucleotides agree with TRBD2. The length of the CDR3 is 16 residues. V dropped 3 bases and J dropped 7; count of bases not matched to a gene: 10. CDR1 and CDR2 (germline): MNHNS, SASEGT. The CDR3 bases are TGTGCCAGCAGTGAGATAGGGGGACTAGCGGCTGGGACCCAGTACTTC. This encodes CASSEIGGLAAGTQYF.

The V and J genes are TRBV30 and TRBJ2-7; D is perhaps TRBD2 (6 bases). Germline V gene lookup returns CDR1 GTSNPN and CDR2 SVGIG (reference sequence). The CDR3 runs to 14 residues. Trimming removed 5 bases at V and 0 bases at J, with 14 bases between. In DNA form, the CDR3 reads TGTGCCTGGGCCAATCTAGCGAACTCCTACGAGCAGTACTTC. Translating gives CAWANLANSYEQYF.

This chain uses TRBV7-2 with TRBJ1-1; TRBD1 is a possible D gene (6 bases). CDR1 and CDR2 (germline): SGHTA, FQGNSA. V lost 2 bases and J lost 4, with 17 bases in between. The CDR3 totals 16 residues. The CDR3 region has the DNA TGTGCCAGCAGCTTAACAGGGTCCCTAACGCTCACTGAAGCTTTCTTT. This translates into CASSLTGSLTLTEAFF.

The chain links TRBV6-1 to TRBJ2-1; 8 bases agree with TRBD2. V lost 4 bases and J lost 9; bases outside the gene matches: 8. From germline, CDR1 is MNHNS and CDR2 SASEGT. The CDR3 loop spans 14 amino acids. The CDR3 loop is CASSGERGLGEQFF. Written as DNA, the CDR3 is TGTGCCAGCAGTGGCGAGCGGGGGTTGGGTGAGCAGTTCTTC.

The chain couples TRBV9 to TRBJ2-7, with a possible D match to TRBD2 (5 bases). The CDR3 totals 16 residues. V gave up 0 bases and J gave up 6 bases, with 19 bases separating them. Germline V lookup: CDR1 SGDLS, CDR2 YYNGEE. The CDR3 is CASSVEPAEVKGEQYF. In DNA, the CDR3 is TGTGCCAGCAGCGTAGAGCCAGCGGAAGTAAAGGGCGAGCAGTACTTC.

This clone counts as medium-sized. The CDR3 protein is CASSSGTGGNSPLHF. The CDR3 DNA reads TGTGCCAGCAGCTCCGGTACAGGGGGGAATTCACCCCTCCACTTT. This sequence joins TRBV7-9 and TRBJ1-6, with 8 nucleotides matching TRBD1. The germline gives CDR1 SEHNR, CDR2 FQNEAQ (reference sequence). Germline trimming cut 4 bases from V and 7 bases from J; bases unmatched to any gene: 6. The CDR3 covers 15 residues.

V usage is TRBV6-1 and J usage is TRBJ1-1, with D perhaps matching TRBD1 (6 bases). Germline V gives CDR1 MNHNS, CDR2 SASEGT. The V end lost 4 bases, the J end lost 4 bases, and 16 bases lay between the germline ends. The CDR3 has 15 residues. The CDR3 DNA is TGTGCCAGCAGTGCCACAGGGAAGGTCGGCACTGAAGCTTTCTTT. It translates to CASSATGKVGTEAFF.

The chain combines TRBV18 with TRBJ2-3; D call uncertain. The V gene's germline CDR1 is KGHSH and CDR2 LQKENI. V shed 6 bases and J shed 6 bases, with 13 bases lying between them. This CDR3 region has 13 residues. The CDR3 DNA follows: TGTGCCAGCTCTCGTCAGACTTTGGATACGCAGTATTTT. It translates to CASSRQTLDTQYF.

In its sample, this clone was seen once. The genes are TRBV28 and TRBJ2-2; D might be TRBD1 (5 bases). CDR1 is MDHEN, CDR2 SYDVKM, per germline. The CDR3 is made up of 16 amino acids. V was shortened by 3 bases and J by 5 bases, with 16 bases between the two germline ends. This chain's CDR3 is CASSFIGRAMTGELFF. The CDR3 DNA sequence: TGTGCCAGCAGTTTTATCGGCAGGGCCATGACCGGGGAGCTGTTTTTT. Based on the CDR3 plus reference TRBV28 and TRBJ2-2, the full variable domain is DVKVTQSSRYLVKRTGEKVFLECVQDMDHENMFWYRQDPGLGLRLIYFSYDVKMKEKGDIPEGYSVSREKKERFSLILESASTNQTSMYLCASSFIGRAMTGELFFGEGSRLTVL.

The rearrangement joins TRBV7-9 to TRBJ1-4; possibly TRBD1 for D (5 bases). From germline, CDR1 is SEHNR and CDR2 FQNEAQ (reference sequence). CDR3 size: 14 residues. The V gene lost 5 bases and the J gene lost 11 bases, with 18 bases spanning the gap. In DNA form, the CDR3 reads TGTGCCAGCAGCATCGAGGAGAAGGGGTTTAAACTGTTTTTT. Protein sequence: CASSIEEKGFKLFF.

The V call is TRBV11-2, the J call TRBJ1-2, with D possibly being TRBD1 (6 bases). Germline lookup yields CDR1 SGHAT and CDR2 FQNNGV. The CDR3 is 15 residues long. Trimming removed 1 base from V and 2 bases from J, with 11 bases in between. CDR3 DNA: TGTGCCAGCAGCTTAGGGACAGCTTTAAACTATGGCTACACCTTC. The encoded protein is CASSLGTALNYGYTF.

This clone was counted a single time. This chain joins TRBV21-1 and TRBJ2-1; the table's D call TRBD2 went unverified against the DNA. TRBV21-1 is a pseudogene locus. The CDR3 contains 15 residues. The CDR3 here is CASNPTSGVYNEQFF. DNA of the CDR3: TGTGCCAGCAATCCGACTAGCGGAGTCTACAATGAGCAGTTCTTC.

This chain links TRBV5-4 with TRBJ1-2; the match to TRBD1 covers 7 bases. Unmatched junction bases numbered 8, after V lost 0 bases and J lost 6 bases. Germline CDR1 is SGHNT and CDR2 is YYREEE (reference sequence). This CDR3 spans 15 amino acids. CDR3 sequence (DNA): TGTGCCAGCAGCTTGGGTCCACAGGGGTATGATGGCTACACCTTC. This codes for CASSLGPQGYDGYTF. Full variable domain (outside the CDR3, taken from reference TRBV5-4 and TRBJ1-2): ETGVTQSPTHLIKTRGQQVTLRCSSQSGHNTVSWYQQALGQGPQFIFQYYREEENGRGNFPPRFSGLQFPNYSSELNVNALELDDSALYLCASSLGPQGYDGYTFGSGTRLTVV.

The chain uses TRBV25-1 and TRBJ2-7, with D tentatively TRBD1 (6 bases). The V end was cut by 1 base, the J end by 3 bases, with 13 bases between. The germline gives CDR1 MGHDK, CDR2 SYGVNS. The CDR3 contains 15 residues. The CDR3: CASSEFGQQNYEQYF. The CDR3 region has the DNA TGTGCCAGCAGTGAATTTGGACAGCAAAACTACGAGCAGTACTTC.

This clone appeared a single time. The rearrangement uses TRBV19 and TRBJ2-2; 8 bases fit TRBD2. Germline V gives CDR1 LNHDA, CDR2 SQIVND (reference sequence). CDR3 size: 15 residues. The J segment lost 4 bases and the V segment lost 1 base, leaving 2 bases of the junction unmatched. CDR3: CASSIGLASTGELFF. In DNA form, the CDR3 reads TGTGCCAGTAGTATAGGACTAGCGAGCACCGGGGAGCTGTTTTTT.

The V call is TRBV4-1, the J call TRBJ2-2, with 7 bases matching TRBD2. Germline-derived CDR1 and CDR2 are MGHRA and YSYEKL. This CDR3 contains 15 residues. After removal of 4 bases from V and 6 bases from J, the junction contained 8 bases not matched to a gene. CDR3 protein: CASSRNTGLAGELFF. The CDR3, as DNA: TGCGCCAGCAGCCGAAACACCGGACTAGCCGGGGAGCTGTTTTTT.

This rearrangement joins TRBV7-3 to TRBJ1-5; 7 nucleotides line up with TRBD1. Per the germline V gene, CDR1 is SGHTA and CDR2 is FQGTGA. Trimming at V came to 6 bases and at J to 4 bases, leaving 3 bases not matched to a gene. The CDR3 runs to 13 residues. The CDR3 loop reads CASSSGGNQPQHF. The CDR3 coding sequence is TGTGCCAGCAGTTCAGGGGGTAATCAGCCCCAGCATTTT.

V and J are TRBV19 and TRBJ2-2; D gene ambiguous. Trimming pared 7 bases from V and 1 base from J, leaving 13 bases between. Germline values: CDR1 LNHDA, CDR2 SQIVND (reference sequence). The CDR3 runs to 15 residues. CDR3 nucleotide sequence: TGTGCCAGTACCAGGAACACCTGGAACACCGGGGAGCTGTTTTTT. This encodes CASTRNTWNTGELFF.

The chain carries TRBV10-3 and TRBJ1-2; no reliable D call. From germline, CDR1 is ENHRY and CDR2 SYGVKD. Trimming stripped 0 bases from V and 7 bases from J, with 12 bases between. This CDR3 contains 14 residues. CDR3 sequence (DNA): TGTGCCATCAGTGAGTCGAGTATCCGAGGTGGCTACACCTTC. It is translated as CAISESSIRGGYTF.

V gene TRBV29-1 combines with J gene TRBJ2-3, with 12 positions matching TRBD2. Germline V gene data show CDR1 as SQVTM and CDR2 as ANQGSEA. The CDR3 runs to 16 residues. Germline trimming cut 7 bases from V and 2 bases from J; bases unmatched to any gene: 10. The CDR3 DNA follows: TGCAGCGGGGCGGGACTAGCGGGTAGAGTCACAGATACGCAGTATTTT. Its translation: CSGAGLAGRVTDTQYF.

This clone was seen only once. V gene TRBV7-8 combines with J gene TRBJ1-6, with unresolved D. Germline V gene data show CDR1 as SGHVS and CDR2 as FQNEAQ. Trimming left V 5 bases short and J 10 bases short, with 12 bases between. The CDR3 spans 13 residues. CDR3 in DNA: TGTGCCAGCAGCCCCCAGGCGGGGTCACCCCTCCACTTT. Translation gives CASSPQAGSPLHF.

This clone has more than one count but fewer than ten. This chain connects TRBV7-3 to TRBJ1-6; no definite D call. Germline CDR1 is SGHTA and CDR2 is FQGTGA. This CDR3 has 15 residues. V gave up 5 bases and J gave up 5 bases, with 13 bases separating them. CDR3 amino acids: CASSQRSGDNSPLHF. The CDR3 coding sequence is TGTGCCAGCAGCCAACGCTCCGGGGATAATTCACCCCTCCACTTT.

The chain couples TRBV11-3 to TRBJ2-2, with a weak D call TRBD1 (6 bases). CDR1 SGHNT and CDR2 YENEEA come from the germline V gene. Trimming took off 1 base at V and 4 bases at J, with 10 bases between the two ends. The CDR3 extends over 15 amino acids. In DNA form, the CDR3 reads TGTGCCAGCAGCTTAGTCCCGGACAGCACCGGGGAGCTGTTTTTT. Residues: CASSLVPDSTGELFF.

The chain uses TRBV18 and TRBJ2-7; 9 bases are a match to TRBD1. V lost 6 bases to trimming and J lost 6 bases; unmatched junction nucleotides: 9. The CDR3 loop spans 14 amino acids. Looked up from germline, CDR1 is KGHSH and CDR2 is LQKENI. The CDR3 coding sequence is TGTGCCAGCTCGCTGAACAGGGGGCAGGGCGAGCAGTACTTC. It encodes CASSLNRGQGEQYF.

The chain uses TRBV5-1 and TRBJ2-5, with TRBD2 matching 9 bases. V gave up 0 bases and J gave up 3 bases; unmatched junction bases: 3. This CDR3 has 15 residues. CDR1 is SGHRS, CDR2 YFSETQ, per germline. CDR3 amino acids: CASSLGASGEETQYF. The CDR3 nucleotides read TGCGCCAGCAGCTTGGGCGCTAGCGGGGAAGAGACCCAGTACTTC.

The J gene is TRBJ2-5, the V gene TRBV13; tentative D call: TRBD1 (7 bases). Between the trimmed V and J ends, which lost 6 bases and 5 bases, there was a span of 25 bases. This CDR3 is built from 17 residues. Per germline, CDR1 PRHDT and CDR2 FYEKMQ (reference sequence). CDR3 in DNA: TGTGCCAGCAGGGAGGGACAGCAGGGGATCTTAGGGGAGACCCAGTACTTC. Amino acid sequence: CASREGQQGILGETQYF.

This chain uses TRBV6-6 with TRBJ1-4, with D tentatively TRBD1 (6 bases). Trimming took 5 bases from V and 8 from J, leaving 18 bases between them. The CDR3 extends over 15 amino acids. CDR1 is MNHNY and CDR2 is SVGAGI in the germline V gene (reference sequence). The chain's CDR3 is CASSPRGGLIEKLFF. The DNA for the CDR3 is TGTGCCAGCAGTCCCCGCGGGGGGCTTATCGAAAAACTGTTTTTT.

The rearrangement links TRBV2 to TRBJ1-2; 7 bases line up with TRBD1. The J segment lost 2 bases and the V segment lost 8 bases, leaving 11 bases of the junction unmatched. Germline CDR1 reads SNHLY; CDR2 reads FYNNEI. CDR3 length: 15 amino acids. CDR3 sequence: CASDPKGAENYGYTF. CDR3 bases: TGTGCCAGCGACCCAAAGGGGGCGGAAAACTATGGCTACACCTTC. The full variable domain, in which reference TRBV2 and TRBJ1-2 provide the parts outside the CDR3, is EPEVTQTPSHQVTQMGQEVILRCVPISNHLYFYWYRQILGQKVEFLVSFYNNEISEKSEIFDDQFSVERPDGSNFTLKIRSTKLEDSAMYFCASDPKGAENYGYTFGSGTRLTVV.

The gene calls are TRBV15 and TRBJ1-1, with a weak D call TRBD1 (6 bases). CDR1 LNHNV and CDR2 YYDKDF come from the germline V gene (reference sequence). CDR3 size: 16 residues. Trimming took 8 bases from V and 0 from J, leaving 19 bases between them. CDR3 coding DNA: TGTGCCACCCGTAAACGGGGGGCCGCCATGAACACTGAAGCTTTCTTT. It specifies CATRKRGAAMNTEAFF.

This sequence joins TRBV10-3 and TRBJ1-1, with no clear D. The CDR3 consists of 12 residues. Germline assignment: CDR1 ENHRY and CDR2 SYGVKD. V shed 4 bases and J shed 1 base, with 4 bases lying between them. In DNA, the CDR3 is TGTGCCATCAGTGGGAGGAACACTGAAGCTTTCTTT. It specifies CAISGRNTEAFF.

The chain has TRBV2 and TRBJ2-7; 7 positions match TRBD1. V dropped 6 bases and J dropped 3; count of bases not matched to a gene: 2. This CDR3 is built from 12 residues. In germline, CDR1 is SNHLY, CDR2 FYNNEI. The CDR3 region is CASSGDSYEQYF. The DNA of the CDR3 is TGTGCCAGCAGCGGGGACAGCTACGAGCAGTACTTC.

The chain uses TRBV6-1 and TRBJ2-7; 10 positions match TRBD2. Germline CDR1 MNHNS, CDR2 SASEGT. J gave up 4 bases and V 7 bases, and 10 bases lay outside the gene matches. This CDR3 region has 15 residues. CDR3: CASIPAGGPKYEQYF. The CDR3 bases are TGTGCCAGCATTCCAGCGGGAGGGCCCAAGTACGAGCAGTACTTC.